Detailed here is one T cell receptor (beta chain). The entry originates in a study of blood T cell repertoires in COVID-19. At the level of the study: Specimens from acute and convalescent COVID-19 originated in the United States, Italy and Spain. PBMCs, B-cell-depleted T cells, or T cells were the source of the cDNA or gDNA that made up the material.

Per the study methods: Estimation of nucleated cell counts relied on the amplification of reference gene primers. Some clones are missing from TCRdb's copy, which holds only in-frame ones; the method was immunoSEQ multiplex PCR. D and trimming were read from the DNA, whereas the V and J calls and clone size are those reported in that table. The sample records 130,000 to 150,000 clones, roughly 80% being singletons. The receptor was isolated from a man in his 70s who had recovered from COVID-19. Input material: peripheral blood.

The CDR3 region is CASILQQGGELFF. The CDR3 DNA reads TGTGCCAGCATTCTCCAACAGGGTGGGGAGCTGTTTTTT. V is TRBV12-3 or TRBV12-4 and J is TRBJ2-2; D might be TRBD1 (6 bases). The CDR3 is 13 residues long. Trimming took off 7 bases at V and 8 bases at J, with 14 bases between the two ends.